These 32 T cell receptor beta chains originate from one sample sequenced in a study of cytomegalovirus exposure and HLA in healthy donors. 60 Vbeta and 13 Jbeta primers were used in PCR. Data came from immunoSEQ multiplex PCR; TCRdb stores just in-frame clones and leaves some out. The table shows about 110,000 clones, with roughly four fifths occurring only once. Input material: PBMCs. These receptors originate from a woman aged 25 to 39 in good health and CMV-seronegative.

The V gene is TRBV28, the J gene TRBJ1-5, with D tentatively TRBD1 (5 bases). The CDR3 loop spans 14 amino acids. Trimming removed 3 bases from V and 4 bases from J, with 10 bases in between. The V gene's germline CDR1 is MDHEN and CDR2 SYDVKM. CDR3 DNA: TGTGCCAGCAGTTTTGGGGCACAGAATCAGCCCCAGCATTTT. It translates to CASSFGAQNQPQHF. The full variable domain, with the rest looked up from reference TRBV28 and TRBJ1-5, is DVKVTQSSRYLVKRTGEKVFLECVQDMDHENMFWYRQDPGLGLRLIYFSYDVKMKEKGDIPEGYSVSREKKERFSLILESASTNQTSMYLCASSFGAQNQPQHFGDGTRLSIL.

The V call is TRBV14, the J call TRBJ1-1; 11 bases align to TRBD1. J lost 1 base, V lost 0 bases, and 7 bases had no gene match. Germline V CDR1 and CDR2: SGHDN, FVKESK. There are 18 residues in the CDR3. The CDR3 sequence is CASSQELDRGRGNTEAFF. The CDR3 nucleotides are TGTGCCAGCAGCCAAGAGTTGGACAGGGGGCGCGGGAACACTGAAGCTTTCTTT.

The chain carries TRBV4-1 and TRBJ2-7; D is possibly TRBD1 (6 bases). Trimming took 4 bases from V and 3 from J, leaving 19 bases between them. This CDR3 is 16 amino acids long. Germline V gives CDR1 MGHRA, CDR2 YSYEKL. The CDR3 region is CASSPTLYRVIYEQYF. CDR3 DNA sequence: TGCGCCAGCAGCCCAACACTCTACAGGGTGATCTACGAGCAGTACTTC.

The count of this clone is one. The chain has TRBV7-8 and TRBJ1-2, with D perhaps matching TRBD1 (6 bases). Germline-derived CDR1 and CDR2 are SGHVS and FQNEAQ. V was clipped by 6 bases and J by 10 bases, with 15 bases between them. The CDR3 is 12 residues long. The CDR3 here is CASSYSTGAYTF. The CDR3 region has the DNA TGTGCCAGCAGTTATTCGACAGGCGCCTACACCTTC.

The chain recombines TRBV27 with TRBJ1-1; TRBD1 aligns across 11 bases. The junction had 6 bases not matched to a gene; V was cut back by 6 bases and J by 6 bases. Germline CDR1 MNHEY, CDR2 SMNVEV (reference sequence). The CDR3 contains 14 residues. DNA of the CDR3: TGTGCCAGCAGCATAGGACAGGGGGCTCCTGAAGCTTTCTTT. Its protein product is CASSIGQGAPEAFF.

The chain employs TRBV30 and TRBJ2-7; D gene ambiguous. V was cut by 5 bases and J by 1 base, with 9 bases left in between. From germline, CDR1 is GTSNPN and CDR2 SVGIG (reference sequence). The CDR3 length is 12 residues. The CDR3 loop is CAWDVGSYEQYF. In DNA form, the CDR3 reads TGTGCCTGGGACGTCGGGTCCTACGAGCAGTACTTC.

The CDR3 here is CASSYVNTVEKLFF. The CDR3 region has the DNA TGTGCCAGCAGTTATGTAAACACCGTCGAAAAACTGTTTTTT. The chain is built from TRBV6-6 and TRBJ1-4; D not resolved. The V gene's germline CDR1 is MNHNY and CDR2 SVGAGI (reference sequence). V gave up 3 bases and J gave up 8 bases, with 13 bases separating them. The CDR3 sequence is 14 residues long.

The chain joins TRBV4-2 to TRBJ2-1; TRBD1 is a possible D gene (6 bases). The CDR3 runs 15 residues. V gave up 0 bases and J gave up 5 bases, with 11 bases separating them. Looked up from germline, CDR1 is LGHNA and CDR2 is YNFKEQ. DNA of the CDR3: TGTGCCAGCAGCCAAGAATGGACAGAAAACAATGAGCAGTTCTTC. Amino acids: CASSQEWTENNEQFF.

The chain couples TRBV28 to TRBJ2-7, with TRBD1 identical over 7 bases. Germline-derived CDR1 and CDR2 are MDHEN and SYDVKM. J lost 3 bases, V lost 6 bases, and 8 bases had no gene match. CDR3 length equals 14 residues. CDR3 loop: CASRSDRVGYEQYF. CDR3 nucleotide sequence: TGTGCCAGCAGAAGCGACAGGGTGGGCTACGAGCAGTACTTC.

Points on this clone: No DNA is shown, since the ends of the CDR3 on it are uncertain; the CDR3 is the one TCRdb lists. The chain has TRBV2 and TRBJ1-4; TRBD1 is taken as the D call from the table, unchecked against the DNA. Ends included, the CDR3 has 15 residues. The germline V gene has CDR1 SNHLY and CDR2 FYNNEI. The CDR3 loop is CASNLDKAYNEKLFF.

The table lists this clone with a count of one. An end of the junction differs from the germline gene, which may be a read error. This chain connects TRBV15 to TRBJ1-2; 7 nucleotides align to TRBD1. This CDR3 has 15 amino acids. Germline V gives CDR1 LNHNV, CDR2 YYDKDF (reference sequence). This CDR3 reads CATSGEQGSNYGYTF. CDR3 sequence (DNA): TGTGCCACCAGCGGAGAACAGGGGTCGAACTATGGCTACACCTTC.

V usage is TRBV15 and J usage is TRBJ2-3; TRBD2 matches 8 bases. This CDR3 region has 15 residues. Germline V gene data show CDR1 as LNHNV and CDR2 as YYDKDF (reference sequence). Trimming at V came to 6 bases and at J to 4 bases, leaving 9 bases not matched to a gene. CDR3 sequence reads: CATSTSGEAPDTQYF. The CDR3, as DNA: TGTGCCACCAGTACTAGCGGAGAGGCCCCAGATACGCAGTATTTT.

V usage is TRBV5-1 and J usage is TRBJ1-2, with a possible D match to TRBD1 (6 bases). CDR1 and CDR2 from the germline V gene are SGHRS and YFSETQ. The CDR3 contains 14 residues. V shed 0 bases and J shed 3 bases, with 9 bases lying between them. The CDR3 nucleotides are TGCGCCAGCAGCTTGGGGGGGCAGGACTATGGCTACACCTTC. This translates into CASSLGGQDYGYTF.

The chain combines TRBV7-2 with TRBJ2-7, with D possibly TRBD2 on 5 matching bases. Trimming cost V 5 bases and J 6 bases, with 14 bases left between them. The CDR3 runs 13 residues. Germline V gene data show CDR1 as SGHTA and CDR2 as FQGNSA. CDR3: CASSQNGVGEQYF. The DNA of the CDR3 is TGTGCCAGCAGCCAAAACGGGGTGGGCGAGCAGTACTTC.

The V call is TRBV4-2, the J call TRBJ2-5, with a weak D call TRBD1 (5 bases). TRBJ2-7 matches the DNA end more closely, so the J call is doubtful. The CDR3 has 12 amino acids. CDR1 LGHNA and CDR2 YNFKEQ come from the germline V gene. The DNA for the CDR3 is TGTGCCAGCAGCCAAGTCACAGGCGAGCAGTACTTC. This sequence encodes CASSQVTGEQYF.

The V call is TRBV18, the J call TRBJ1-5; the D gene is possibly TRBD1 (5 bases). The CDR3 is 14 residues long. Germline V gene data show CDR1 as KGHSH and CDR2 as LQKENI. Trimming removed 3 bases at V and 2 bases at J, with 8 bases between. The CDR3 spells CASSPGGGNQPQHF. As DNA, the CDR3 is TGTGCCAGCTCACCGGGGGGAGGCAATCAGCCCCAGCATTTT.

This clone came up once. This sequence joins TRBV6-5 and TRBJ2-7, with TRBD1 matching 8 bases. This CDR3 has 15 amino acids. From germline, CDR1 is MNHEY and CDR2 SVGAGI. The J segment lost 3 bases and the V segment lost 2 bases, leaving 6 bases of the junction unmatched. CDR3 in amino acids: CASSYSRDRNYEQYF. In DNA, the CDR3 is TGTGCCAGCAGTTACAGCCGGGACAGGAACTACGAGCAGTACTTC.

The CDR3 DNA follows: TGCAGCGTTGAGGAAGGACAGTTAAACACCGGGGAGCTGTTTTTT. This translates into CSVEEGQLNTGELFF. The chain couples TRBV29-1 to TRBJ2-2; D possibly corresponds to TRBD1 (6 bases). This CDR3 has 15 residues. Germline V gene sequence: CDR1 SQVTM, CDR2 ANQGSEA. Between the trimmed V and J ends, which lost 3 bases and 2 bases, there was a span of 13 bases.

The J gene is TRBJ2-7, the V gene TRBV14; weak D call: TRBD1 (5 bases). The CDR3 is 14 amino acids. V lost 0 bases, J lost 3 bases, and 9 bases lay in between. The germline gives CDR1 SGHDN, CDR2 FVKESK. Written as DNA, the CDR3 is TGTGCCAGCAGCCAAGATCAGGGTAGCTACGAGCAGTACTTC. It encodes CASSQDQGSYEQYF.

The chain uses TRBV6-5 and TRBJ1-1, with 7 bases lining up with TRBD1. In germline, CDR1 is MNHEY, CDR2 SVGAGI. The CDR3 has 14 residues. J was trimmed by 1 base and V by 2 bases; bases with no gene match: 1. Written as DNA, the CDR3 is TGTGCCAGCAGTTACCGGGACAGGAACACTGAAGCTTTCTTT. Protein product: CASSYRDRNTEAFF.

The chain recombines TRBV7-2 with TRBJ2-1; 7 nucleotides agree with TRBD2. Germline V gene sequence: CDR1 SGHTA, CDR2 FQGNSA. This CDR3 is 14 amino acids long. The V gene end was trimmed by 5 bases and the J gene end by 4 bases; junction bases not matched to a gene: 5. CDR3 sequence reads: CASSPVGGYNEQFF. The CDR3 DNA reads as TGTGCCAGCAGCCCCGTGGGAGGGTACAATGAGCAGTTCTTC.

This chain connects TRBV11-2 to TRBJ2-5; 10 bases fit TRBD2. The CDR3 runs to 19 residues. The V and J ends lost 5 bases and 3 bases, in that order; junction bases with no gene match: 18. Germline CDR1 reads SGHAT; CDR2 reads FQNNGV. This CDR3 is CASSVRSGREGWGEETQYF. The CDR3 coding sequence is TGTGCCAGCAGCGTCAGAAGCGGGAGGGAAGGATGGGGGGAAGAGACCCAGTACTTC. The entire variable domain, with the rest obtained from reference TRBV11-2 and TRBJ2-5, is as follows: EAGVAQSPRYKIIEKRQSVAFWCNPISGHATLYWYQQILGQGPKLLIQFQNNGVVDDSQLPKDRFSAERLKGVDSTLKIQPAKLEDSAVYLCASSVRSGREGWGEETQYFGPGTRLLVL.

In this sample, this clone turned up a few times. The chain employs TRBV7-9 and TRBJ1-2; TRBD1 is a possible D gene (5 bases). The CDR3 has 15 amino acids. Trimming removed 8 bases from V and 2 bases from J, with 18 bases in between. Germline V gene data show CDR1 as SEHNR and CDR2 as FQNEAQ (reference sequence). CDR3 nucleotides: TGTGCCAGCGGGGGGGGTTCCAGCCTCAACTATGGCTACACCTTC. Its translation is CASGGGSSLNYGYTF.

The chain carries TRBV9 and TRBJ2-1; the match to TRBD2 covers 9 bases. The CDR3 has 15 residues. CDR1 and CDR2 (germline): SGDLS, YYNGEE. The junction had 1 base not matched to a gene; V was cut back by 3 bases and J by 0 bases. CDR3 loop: CASSDSGSSYNEQFF. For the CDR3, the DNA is TGTGCCAGCAGCGATAGCGGGAGCTCCTACAATGAGCAGTTCTTC.

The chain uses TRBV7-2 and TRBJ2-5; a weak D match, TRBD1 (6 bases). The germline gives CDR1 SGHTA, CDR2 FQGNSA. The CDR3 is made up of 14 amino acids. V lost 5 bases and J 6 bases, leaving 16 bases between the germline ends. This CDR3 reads CASSPDAGAKTQYF. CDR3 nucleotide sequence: TGTGCCAGCAGCCCAGACGCAGGGGCTAAGACCCAGTACTTC.

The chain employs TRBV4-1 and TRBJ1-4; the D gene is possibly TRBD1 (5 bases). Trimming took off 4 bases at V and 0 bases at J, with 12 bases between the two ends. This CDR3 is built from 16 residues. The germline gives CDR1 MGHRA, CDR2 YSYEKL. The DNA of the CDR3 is TGCGCCAGCAGCCGACGACAGCCAGCAACTAATGAAAAACTGTTTTTT. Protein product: CASSRRQPATNEKLFF.

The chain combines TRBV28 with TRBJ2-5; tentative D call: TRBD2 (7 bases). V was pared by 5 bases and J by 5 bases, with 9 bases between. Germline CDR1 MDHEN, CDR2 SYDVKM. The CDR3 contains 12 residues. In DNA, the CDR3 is TGTGCCAGCAGTAGGGGGGGGGAGACCCAGTACTTC. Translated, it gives CASSRGGETQYF.

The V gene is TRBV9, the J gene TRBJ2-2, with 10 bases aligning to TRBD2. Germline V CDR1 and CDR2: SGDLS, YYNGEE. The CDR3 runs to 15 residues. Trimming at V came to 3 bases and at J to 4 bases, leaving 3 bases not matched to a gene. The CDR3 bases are TGTGCCAGCAGCGGGAGCGGGGGGGCCACCGGGGAGCTGTTTTTT. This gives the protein CASSGSGGATGELFF. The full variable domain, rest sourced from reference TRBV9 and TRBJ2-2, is DSGVTQTPKHLITATGQRVTLRCSPRSGDLSVYWYQQSLDQGLQFLIQYYNGEERAKGNILERFSAQQFPDLHSELNLSSLELGDSALYFCASSGSGGATGELFFGEGSRLTVL.

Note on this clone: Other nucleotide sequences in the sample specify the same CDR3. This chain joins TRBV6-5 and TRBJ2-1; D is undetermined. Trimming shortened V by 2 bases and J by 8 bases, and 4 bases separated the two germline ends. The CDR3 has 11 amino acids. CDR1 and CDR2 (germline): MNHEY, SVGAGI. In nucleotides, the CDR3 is TGTGCCAGCAGTTACCTTGATGAGCAGTTCTTC. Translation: CASSYLDEQFF.

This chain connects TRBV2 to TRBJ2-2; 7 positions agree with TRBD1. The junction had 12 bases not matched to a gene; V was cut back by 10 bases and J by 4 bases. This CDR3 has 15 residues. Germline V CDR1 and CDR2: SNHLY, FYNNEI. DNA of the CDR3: TGTGCCATACATCAGGGGGTGCCGGGCACCGGGGAGCTGTTTTTT. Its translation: CAIHQGVPGTGELFF.

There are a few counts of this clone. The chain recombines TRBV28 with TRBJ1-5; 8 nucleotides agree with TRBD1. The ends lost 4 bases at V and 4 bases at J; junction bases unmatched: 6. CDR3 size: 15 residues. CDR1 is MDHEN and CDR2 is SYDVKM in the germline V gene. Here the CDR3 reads CASSSTGARNQPQHF. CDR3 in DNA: TGTGCCAGCAGTTCGACAGGGGCAAGAAATCAGCCCCAGCATTTT.

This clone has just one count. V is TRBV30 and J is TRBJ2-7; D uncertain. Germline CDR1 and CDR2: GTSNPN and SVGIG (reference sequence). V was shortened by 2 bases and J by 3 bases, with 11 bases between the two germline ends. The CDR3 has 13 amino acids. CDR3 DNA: TGTGCCTGGAGTCGTGCACAAATCTACGAGCAGTACTTC. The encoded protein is CAWSRAQIYEQYF.